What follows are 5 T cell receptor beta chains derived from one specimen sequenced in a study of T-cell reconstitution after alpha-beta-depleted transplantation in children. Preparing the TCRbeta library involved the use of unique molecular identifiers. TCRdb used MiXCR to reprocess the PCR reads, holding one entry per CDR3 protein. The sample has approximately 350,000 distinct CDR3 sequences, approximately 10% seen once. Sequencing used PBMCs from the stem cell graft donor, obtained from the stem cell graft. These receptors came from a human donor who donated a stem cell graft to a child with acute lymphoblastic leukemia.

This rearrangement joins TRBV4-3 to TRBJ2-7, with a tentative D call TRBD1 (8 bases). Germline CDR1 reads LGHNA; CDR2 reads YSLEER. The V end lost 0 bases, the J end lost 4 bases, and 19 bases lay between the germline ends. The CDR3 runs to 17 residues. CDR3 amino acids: CASSQEIKTGEGYEQYF. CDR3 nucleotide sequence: TGCGCCAGCAGCCAAGAGATAAAGACAGGGGAGGGTTACGAGCAGTACTTC.

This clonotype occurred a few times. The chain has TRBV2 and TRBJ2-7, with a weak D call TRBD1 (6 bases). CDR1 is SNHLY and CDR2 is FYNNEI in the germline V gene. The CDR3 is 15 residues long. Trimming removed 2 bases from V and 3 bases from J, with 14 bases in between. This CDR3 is CASSESGERNYEQYF. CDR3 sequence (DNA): TGTGCCAGCAGTGAATCAGGGGAGCGAAACTACGAGCAGTACTTC. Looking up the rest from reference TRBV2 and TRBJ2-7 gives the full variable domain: EPEVTQTPSHQVTQMGQEVILRCVPISNHLYFYWYRQILGQKVEFLVSFYNNEISEKSEIFDDQFSVERPDGSNFTLKIRSTKLEDSAMYFCASSESGERNYEQYFGPGTRLTVT.

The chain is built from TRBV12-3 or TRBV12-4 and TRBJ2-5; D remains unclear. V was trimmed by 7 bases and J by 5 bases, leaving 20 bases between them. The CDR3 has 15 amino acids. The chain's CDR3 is CASTETNGYGETQYF. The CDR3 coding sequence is TGTGCCAGCACCGAAACTAACGGCTACGGGGAGACCCAGTACTTC.

CDR3 loop: CASSSVDRQDTQYF. For the CDR3, the DNA is TGTGCCAGCAGCTCGGTGGACAGGCAAGATACGCAGTATTTT. The V and J genes are TRBV7-9 and TRBJ2-3, with TRBD1 identical over 7 bases. Per the germline V gene, CDR1 is SEHNR and CDR2 is FQNEAQ (reference sequence). V gave up 4 bases and J gave up 5 bases; unmatched junction bases: 6. This CDR3 contains 14 residues.

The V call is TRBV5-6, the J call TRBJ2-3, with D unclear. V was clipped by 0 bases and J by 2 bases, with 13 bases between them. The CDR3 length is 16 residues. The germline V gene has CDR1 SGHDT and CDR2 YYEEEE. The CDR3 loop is CASSLAGYGHTDTQYF. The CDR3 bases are TGTGCCAGCAGCTTGGCCGGGTATGGTCACACAGATACGCAGTATTTT.